The sample holds one count of the clone carrying this TCR beta chain. Original handling: By means of reference gene primer amplification, nucleated cell counts were estimated. The data were produced by immunoSEQ multiplex PCR, yet TCRdb's version contains in-frame clones alone and is incomplete. V and J calls and clone size are those listed in that table; D and trimming were worked out from the DNA. The table includes approximately 170,000 clones, roughly four fifths detected once. The data belong to a study of blood T cell repertoires in COVID-19. In the study overall: From T cells, B-cell-depleted T cells, or PBMCs came the material, which was cDNA or gDNA.

The CDR3 sequence is 15 residues long. Germline V CDR1 and CDR2: SGHDT, YYEEEE. J lost 3 bases, V lost 4 bases, and 8 bases had no gene match. This chain joins TRBV5-6 and TRBJ2-7; 9 positions match TRBD1. Sequencing was done on a sample of peripheral blood. This receptor was identified in a man aged 55 to 70 with active or convalescent COVID-19. The CDR3 is CASSPTTGGGYEQYF. CDR3 nucleotide sequence: TGTGCCAGCAGCCCTACCACAGGGGGCGGCTACGAGCAGTACTTC. The whole variable domain, remainder taken from reference TRBV5-6 and TRBJ2-7, is DAGVTQSPTHLIKTRGQQVTLRCSPKSGHDTVSWYQQALGQGPQFIFQYYEEEERQRGNFPDRFSGHQFPNYSSELNVNALLLGDSALYLCASSPTTGGGYEQYFGPGTRLTVT.